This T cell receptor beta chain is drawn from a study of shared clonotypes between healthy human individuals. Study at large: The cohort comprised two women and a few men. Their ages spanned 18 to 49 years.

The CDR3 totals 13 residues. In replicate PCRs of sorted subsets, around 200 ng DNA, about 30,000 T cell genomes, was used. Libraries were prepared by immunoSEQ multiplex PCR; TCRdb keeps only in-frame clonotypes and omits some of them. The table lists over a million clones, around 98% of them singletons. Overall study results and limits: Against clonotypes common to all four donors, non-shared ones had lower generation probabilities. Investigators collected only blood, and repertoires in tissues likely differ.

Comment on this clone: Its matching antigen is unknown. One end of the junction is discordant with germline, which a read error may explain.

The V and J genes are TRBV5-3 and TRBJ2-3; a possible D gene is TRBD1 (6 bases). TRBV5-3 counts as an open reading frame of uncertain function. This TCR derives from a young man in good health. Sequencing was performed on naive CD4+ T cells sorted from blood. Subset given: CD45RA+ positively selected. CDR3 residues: CASSLDSTDTQYF. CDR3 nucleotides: TGTGCCAGCAGCTTGGACAGTACAGATACGCAGTATTTT.